This T cell receptor beta chain was sequenced for a study of T-cell reconstitution after alpha-beta-depleted transplantation in children. For TCRbeta, the library was prepared with unique molecular identifiers. TCRdb analysed the PCR reads with MiXCR anew, one entry per CDR3 protein. The sample lists 200,000 or so distinct CDR3 sequences, about 8.4% occurring once. V was clipped by 1 base and J by 10 bases, with 11 bases between them. This CDR3 has 13 amino acids. Germline values: CDR1 LGHNA, CDR2 YNFKEQ. This TCR came from a male patient aged 2-10 years who had a stem cell transplant for acute myeloid leukemia, so the T cells may come from the graft donor. This chain connects TRBV4-2 to TRBJ2-1; D might be TRBD1 or TRBD2, each matching 5 bases. The sample here was PBMCs, mostly from graft donor cells, taken 360 days after TCRalphabeta/CD19-depleted stem cell transplant. The CDR3 here is CASSQGGLGEQFF. The CDR3 nucleotides are TGTGCCAGCAGCCAAGGGGGGTTGGGGGAGCAGTTCTTC.